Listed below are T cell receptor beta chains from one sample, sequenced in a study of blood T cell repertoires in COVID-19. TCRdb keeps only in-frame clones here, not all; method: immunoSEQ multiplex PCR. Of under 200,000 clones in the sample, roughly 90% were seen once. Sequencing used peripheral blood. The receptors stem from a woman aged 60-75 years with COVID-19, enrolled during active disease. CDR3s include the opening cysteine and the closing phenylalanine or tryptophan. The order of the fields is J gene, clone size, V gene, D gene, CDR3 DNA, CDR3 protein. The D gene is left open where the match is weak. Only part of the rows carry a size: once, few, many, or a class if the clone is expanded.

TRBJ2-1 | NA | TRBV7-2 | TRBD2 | TGTGCCAGCAGCTTAGCGGCGGGACTAGTCTACAATGAGCAGTTCTTC | CASSLAAGLVYNEQFF
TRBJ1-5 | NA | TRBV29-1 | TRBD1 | TGCAGCGTCGCTACAGGGGGTGATCAGCCCCAGCATTTT | CSVATGGDQPQHF
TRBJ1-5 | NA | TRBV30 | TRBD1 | TGTGCCTGGAGTCGGGCAGGGGGCGGTCAGCCCCAGCATTTT | CAWSRAGGGQPQHF
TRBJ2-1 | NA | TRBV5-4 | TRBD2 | TGTGCCAGCAGCTTGGCCCGGGCGGGAGGTCATGAGGAGCAGTTCTTC | CASSLARAGGHEEQFF
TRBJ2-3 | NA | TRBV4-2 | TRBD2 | TGTGCCAGCAGCCAAACTACCGGGACTAGCGGAGTTTGGAGCACAGATACGCAGTATTTT | CASSQTTGTSGVWSTDTQYF
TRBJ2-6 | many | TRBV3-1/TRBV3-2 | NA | TGTGCCAGCAGTACCTTTGTGATACAAGGGGCTACTGGGGCCAACGTCCTGACTTTC | CASSTFVIQGATGANVLTF
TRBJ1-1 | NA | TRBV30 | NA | TGTGCCTGGACTCACTCGGTGGGACACGCGAACACTGAAGCTTTCTTT | CAWTHSVGHANTEAFF
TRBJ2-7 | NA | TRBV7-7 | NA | TGTGCTAGCAGCCCGATACCCCGAACGAGCTACGAGCAGTACTTC | CASSPIPRTSYEQYF
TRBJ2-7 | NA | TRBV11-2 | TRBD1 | TGTGCCAGCAGCCTTTCCGGGACAGCCTACGAGCAGTACTTC | CASSLSGTAYEQYF
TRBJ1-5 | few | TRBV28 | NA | TGTGCCAGCAGAAGCGGGTTCCAGCCCCAGCATTTT | CASRSGFQPQHF
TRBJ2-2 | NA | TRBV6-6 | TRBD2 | TGTGCCAGCAGTCGGACTAGCGGCAGCTGGAACACCGGGGAGCTGTTTTTT | CASSRTSGSWNTGELFF
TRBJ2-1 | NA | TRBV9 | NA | TGTGCCAGCAGCGTACGCGGCGGAGGCAGCTACAATGAGCAGTTCTTC | CASSVRGGGSYNEQFF
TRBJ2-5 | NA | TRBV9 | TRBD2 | TGTGCCAGCAGCGCGGGGACTAGCGGGCAAGAGACCCAGTACTTC | CASSAGTSGQETQYF
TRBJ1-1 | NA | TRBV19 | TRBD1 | TGTGCCAGTAGTCTCAGATCCGGGACAGGGGGGGCTTTCTTT | CASSLRSGTGGAFF
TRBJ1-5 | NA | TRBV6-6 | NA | TGTGCCAGCGGCTTATCTAGGAATCAGCCCCAGCATTTT | CASGLSRNQPQHF
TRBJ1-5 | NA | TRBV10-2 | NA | TGCGCCAGCAGTGACTCAGGGCTAGGCCAGCCCCAGCATTTT | CASSDSGLGQPQHF
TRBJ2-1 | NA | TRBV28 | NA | TGTGCCAGCAGCCCACCGCCCGGCTTGGGGAGTAGGAATGAGCAGTTCTTC | CASSPPPGLGSRNEQFF
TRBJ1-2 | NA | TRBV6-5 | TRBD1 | TGTGCCAGCAGTTACCAAGGGACAGGGCCAGGTGGCTACACCTTC | CASSYQGTGPGGYTF
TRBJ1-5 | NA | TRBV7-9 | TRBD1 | TGTGCCAGCAGCCCTGAAGGGGGGACAGGGGGCCGTCAGCCCCAGCATTTT | CASSPEGGTGGRQPQHF
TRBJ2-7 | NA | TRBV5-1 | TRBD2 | TGCGCCAGCAGCTTCGGGGGAGGGTCCTACGAGCAGTACTTC | CASSFGGGSYEQYF
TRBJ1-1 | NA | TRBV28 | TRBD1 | TGTGCCAGCAGCGCTACCGGGACAGGCGACACTGAAGCTTTCTTT | CASSATGTGDTEAFF
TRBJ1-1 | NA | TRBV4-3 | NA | TGCGCCAGCAGCCAAGATCGGAGCGAAGCTTTCTTT | CASSQDRSEAFF
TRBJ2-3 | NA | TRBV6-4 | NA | TGTGCCAGCAGTGACTCCCCCTTCACAGATACGCAGTATTTT | CASSDSPFTDTQYF
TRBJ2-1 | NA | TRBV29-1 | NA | TGCAGCGTAGATGCCGGGAGAATCTACAATGAGCAGTTCTTC | CSVDAGRIYNEQFF
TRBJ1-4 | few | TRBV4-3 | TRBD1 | TGCGCCAGCAGCTTCCGGACAGGGGGCTATGAAAAACTGTTTTTT | CASSFRTGGYEKLFF
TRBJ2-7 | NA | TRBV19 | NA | TGTGCCAGTAGTTCGGTAAAGGGGGGGTTCTCCTACGAGCAGTACTTC | CASSSVKGGFSYEQYF
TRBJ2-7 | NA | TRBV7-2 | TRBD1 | TGTGCCAGCAGCTTAAGGACAGGTCCCTACGAGCAGTACTTC | CASSLRTGPYEQYF
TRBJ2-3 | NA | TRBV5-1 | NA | TGCGCCAGCAGTAGAGACAGCCCTGGTACGCAGTATTTT | CASSRDSPGTQYF
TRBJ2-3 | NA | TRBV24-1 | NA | TGTGCCACCAGTGATTCTCGGACAGAAAGCACAGATACGCAGTATTTT | CATSDSRTESTDTQYF